This TCR beta chain originates from a study of shared clonotypes between healthy human individuals. The CDR3 sequence is 14 residues long. V was pared by 6 bases and J by 0 bases, with 9 bases between. CDR1 and CDR2 (germline): MNHEY, SVGAGI. As regards this clone: This sample also contains other DNA sequences that code for the same CDR3.

Profiling relied on immunoSEQ multiplex PCR, and the TCRdb table lists in-frame clones only, not all of them. The table has roughly 2.5 million clones, more than 80% seen once. The sequencing sample was made of naive CD4+ T cells sorted from blood. Subset of the sample: CD45RA+ positively selected. The TCR was taken from a man aged 18 to 30 in good health. The V gene is TRBV6-5, the J gene TRBJ1-5; a possible D gene is TRBD1 (5 bases). CDR3 bases: TGTGCCAGCAGCTTGGGACTTAGCAATCAGCCCCAGCATTTT. This translates into CASSLGLSNQPQHF.